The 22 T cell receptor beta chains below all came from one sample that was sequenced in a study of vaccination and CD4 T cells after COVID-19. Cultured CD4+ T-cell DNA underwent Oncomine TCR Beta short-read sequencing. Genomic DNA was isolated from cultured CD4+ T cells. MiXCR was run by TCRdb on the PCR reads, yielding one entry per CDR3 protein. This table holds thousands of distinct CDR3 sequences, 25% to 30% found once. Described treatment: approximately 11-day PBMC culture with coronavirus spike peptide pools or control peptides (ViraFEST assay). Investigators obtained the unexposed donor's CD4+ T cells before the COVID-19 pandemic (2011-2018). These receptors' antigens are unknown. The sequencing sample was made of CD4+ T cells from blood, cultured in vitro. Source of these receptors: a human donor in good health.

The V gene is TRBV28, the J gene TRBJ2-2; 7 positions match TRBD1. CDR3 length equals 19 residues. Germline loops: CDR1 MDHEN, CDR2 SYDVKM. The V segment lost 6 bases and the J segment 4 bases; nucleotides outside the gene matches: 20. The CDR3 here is CASSLPFGLQQGTTGELFF. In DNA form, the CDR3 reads TGTGCCAGCAGCCTCCCATTTGGCCTTCAACAGGGGACCACCGGGGAGCTGTTTTTT. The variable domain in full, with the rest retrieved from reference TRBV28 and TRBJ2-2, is DVKVTQSSRYLVKRTGEKVFLECVQDMDHENMFWYRQDPGLGLRLIYFSYDVKMKEKGDIPEGYSVSREKKERFSLILESASTNQTSMYLCASSLPFGLQQGTTGELFFGEGSRLTVL.

The CDR3 loop is CASAQETQYF. CDR3 in DNA: TGTGCCTCCGCCCAAGAGACCCAGTACTTC. The chain combines TRBV30 with TRBJ2-5, with no clear D. Germline V lookup: CDR1 GTSNPN, CDR2 SVGIG (reference sequence). The length of the CDR3 is 10 residues. The germline V and J ends were trimmed by 7 bases and 1 base, with 4 bases remaining between them.

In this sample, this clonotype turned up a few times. The CDR3 nucleotides are TGTGCCAGCAGCTTACAGGGCGGGAAGTCCTACAATGAGCAGTTCTTC. Protein: CASSLQGGKSYNEQFF. The genes are TRBV7-2 and TRBJ2-1; maybe TRBD2 (6 bases). The CDR3 contains 16 residues. Germline-derived CDR1 and CDR2 are SGHTA and FQGNSA. With 2 bases removed from V and 1 base from J, the gap between germline ends came to 12 bases.

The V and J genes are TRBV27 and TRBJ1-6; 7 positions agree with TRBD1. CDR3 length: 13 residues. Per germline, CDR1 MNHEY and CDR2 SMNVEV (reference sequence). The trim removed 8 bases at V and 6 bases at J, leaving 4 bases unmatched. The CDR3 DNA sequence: TGTGCCAGCCGGGACAGACCTAATTCACCCCTCCACTTT. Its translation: CASRDRPNSPLHF.

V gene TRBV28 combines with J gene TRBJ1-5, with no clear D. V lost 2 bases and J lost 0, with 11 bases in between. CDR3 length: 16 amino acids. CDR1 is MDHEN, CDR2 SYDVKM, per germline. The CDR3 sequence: CASSLGRTYSNQPQHF. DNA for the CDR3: TGTGCCAGCAGTTTAGGGAGGACTTATAGCAATCAGCCCCAGCATTTT.

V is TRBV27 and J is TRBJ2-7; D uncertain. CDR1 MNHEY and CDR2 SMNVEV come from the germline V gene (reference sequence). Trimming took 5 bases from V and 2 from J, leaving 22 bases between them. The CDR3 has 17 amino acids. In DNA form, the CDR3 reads TGTGCCAGCAGTACGAGACCACCTAAACCCTCGACCTACGAGCAGTACTTC. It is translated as CASSTRPPKPSTYEQYF.

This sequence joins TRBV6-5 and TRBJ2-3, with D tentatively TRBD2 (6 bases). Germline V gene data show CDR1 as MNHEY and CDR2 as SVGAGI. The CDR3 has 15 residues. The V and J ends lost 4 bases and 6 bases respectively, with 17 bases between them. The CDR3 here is CASSSWTRGRDTQYF. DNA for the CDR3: TGTGCCAGCAGTTCTTGGACCCGTGGGAGGGATACGCAGTATTTT.

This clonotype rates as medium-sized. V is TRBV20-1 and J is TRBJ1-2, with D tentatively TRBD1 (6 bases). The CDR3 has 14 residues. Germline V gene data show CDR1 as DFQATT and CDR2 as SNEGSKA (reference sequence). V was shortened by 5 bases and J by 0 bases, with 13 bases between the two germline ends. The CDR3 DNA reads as TGCAGTGCTCCGCGACAGGTCCCTAACTATGGCTACACCTTC. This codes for CSAPRQVPNYGYTF.

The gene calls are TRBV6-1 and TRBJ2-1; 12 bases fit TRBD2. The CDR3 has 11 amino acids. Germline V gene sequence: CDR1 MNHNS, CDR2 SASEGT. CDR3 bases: TGTGCGACTAGCGGGAGTAATGAGCAGTTCTTC. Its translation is CATSGSNEQFF.

CDR3 in DNA: TGCGCCAGCAGCATAACCGGACAGGGTTCAGAGACCCAGTACTTC. Translated: CASSITGQGSETQYF. The chain has TRBV5-1 and TRBJ2-5, with TRBD1 matching 8 bases. This CDR3 region has 15 residues. In germline, CDR1 is SGHRS, CDR2 YFSETQ. V gave up 4 bases and J gave up 4 bases; unmatched junction bases: 9.

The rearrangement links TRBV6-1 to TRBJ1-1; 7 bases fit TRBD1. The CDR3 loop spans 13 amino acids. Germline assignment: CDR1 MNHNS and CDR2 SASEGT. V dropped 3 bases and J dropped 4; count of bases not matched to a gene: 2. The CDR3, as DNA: TGTGCCAGCAGTGATTGGACAGGCACTGAAGCTTTCTTT. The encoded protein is CASSDWTGTEAFF.

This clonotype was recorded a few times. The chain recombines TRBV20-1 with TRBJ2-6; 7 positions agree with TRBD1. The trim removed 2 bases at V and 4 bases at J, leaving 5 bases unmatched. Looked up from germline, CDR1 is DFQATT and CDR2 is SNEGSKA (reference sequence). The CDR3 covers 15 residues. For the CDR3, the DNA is TGCAGTGCTAGACCGACAGGGTCGGGGGCCAACGTCCTGACTTTC. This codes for CSARPTGSGANVLTF.

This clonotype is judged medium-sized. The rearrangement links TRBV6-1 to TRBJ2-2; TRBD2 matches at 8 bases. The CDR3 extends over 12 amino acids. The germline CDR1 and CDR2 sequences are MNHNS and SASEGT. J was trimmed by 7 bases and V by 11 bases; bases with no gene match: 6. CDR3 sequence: CAGGLAGGELFF. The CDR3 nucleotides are TGTGCCGGAGGACTAGCAGGCGGGGAGCTGTTTTTT.

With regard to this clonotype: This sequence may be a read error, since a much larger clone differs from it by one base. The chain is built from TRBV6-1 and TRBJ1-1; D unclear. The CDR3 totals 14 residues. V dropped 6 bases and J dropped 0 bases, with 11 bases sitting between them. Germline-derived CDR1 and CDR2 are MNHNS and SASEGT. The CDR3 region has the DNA TGTGCCAGCAGCGCACCAGGACTGAACACTGAAGCTTTCTTT. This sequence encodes CASSAPGLNTEAFF.

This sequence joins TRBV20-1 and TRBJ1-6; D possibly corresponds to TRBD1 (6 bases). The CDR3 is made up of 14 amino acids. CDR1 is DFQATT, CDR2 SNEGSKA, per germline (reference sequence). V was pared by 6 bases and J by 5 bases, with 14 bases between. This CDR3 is CSAKTGNHNSPLHF. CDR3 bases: TGCAGTGCCAAGACAGGAAACCATAATTCACCCCTCCACTTT.

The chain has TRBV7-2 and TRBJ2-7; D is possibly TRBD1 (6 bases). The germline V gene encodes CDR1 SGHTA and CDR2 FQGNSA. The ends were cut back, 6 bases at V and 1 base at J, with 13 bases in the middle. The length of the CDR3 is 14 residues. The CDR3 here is CASRLTGLSYEQYF. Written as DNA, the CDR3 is TGTGCCAGCAGATTGACAGGTCTATCCTACGAGCAGTACTTC.

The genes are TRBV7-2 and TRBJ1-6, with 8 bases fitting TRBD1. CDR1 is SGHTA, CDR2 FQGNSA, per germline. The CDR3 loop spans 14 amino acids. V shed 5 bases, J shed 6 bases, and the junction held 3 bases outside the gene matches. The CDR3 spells CASSETGGNSPLHF. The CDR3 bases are TGTGCCAGCAGCGAAACAGGGGGTAATTCACCCCTCCACTTT.

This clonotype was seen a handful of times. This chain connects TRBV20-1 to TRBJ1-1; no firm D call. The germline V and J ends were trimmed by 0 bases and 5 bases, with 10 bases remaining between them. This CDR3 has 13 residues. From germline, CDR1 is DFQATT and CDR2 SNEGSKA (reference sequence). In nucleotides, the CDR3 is TGCAGTGCTAGAGATGTGGGAAGGACTGAAGCTTTCTTT. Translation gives CSARDVGRTEAFF.

CDR3: CSASEGRESSEAFF. The DNA of the CDR3 is TGCAGTGCTAGCGAGGGCAGGGAATCCAGTGAAGCTTTCTTT. The chain has TRBV20-1 and TRBJ1-1, with D perhaps TRBD1 (5 bases). Deletions cut 3 bases from V and 7 bases from J, with 18 bases between. This CDR3 has 14 residues. CDR1 DFQATT and CDR2 SNEGSKA come from the germline V gene (reference sequence).

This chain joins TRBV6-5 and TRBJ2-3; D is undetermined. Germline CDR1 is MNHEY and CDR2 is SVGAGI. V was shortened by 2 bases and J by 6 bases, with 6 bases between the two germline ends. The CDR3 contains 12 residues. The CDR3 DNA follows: TGTGCCAGCAGTTACAGTAGGGATACGCAGTATTTT. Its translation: CASSYSRDTQYF.

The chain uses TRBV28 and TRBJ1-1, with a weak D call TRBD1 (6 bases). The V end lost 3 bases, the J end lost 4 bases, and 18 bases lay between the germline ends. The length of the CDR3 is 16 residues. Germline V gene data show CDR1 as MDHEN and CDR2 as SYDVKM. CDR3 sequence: CASSFTGLIFRTEAFF. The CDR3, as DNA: TGTGCCAGCAGTTTTACAGGGCTAATATTTCGCACTGAAGCTTTCTTT.

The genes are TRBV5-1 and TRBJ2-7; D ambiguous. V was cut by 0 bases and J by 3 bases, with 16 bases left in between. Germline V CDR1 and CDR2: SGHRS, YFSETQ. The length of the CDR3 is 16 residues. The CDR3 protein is CASSLGPVRLSYEQYF. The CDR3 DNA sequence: TGCGCCAGCAGCTTGGGCCCCGTCCGGTTGAGCTACGAGCAGTACTTC.